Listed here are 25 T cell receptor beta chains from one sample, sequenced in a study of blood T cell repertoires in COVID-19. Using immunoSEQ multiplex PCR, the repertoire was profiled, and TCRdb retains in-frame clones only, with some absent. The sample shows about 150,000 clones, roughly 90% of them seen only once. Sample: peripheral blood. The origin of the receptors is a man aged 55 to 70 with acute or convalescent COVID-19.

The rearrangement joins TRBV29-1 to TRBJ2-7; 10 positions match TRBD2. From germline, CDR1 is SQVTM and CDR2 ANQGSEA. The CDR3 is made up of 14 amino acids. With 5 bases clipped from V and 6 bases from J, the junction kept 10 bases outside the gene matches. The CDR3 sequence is CSVTPGLARGEQYF. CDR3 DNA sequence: TGCAGCGTTACCCCGGGACTAGCGAGGGGCGAGCAGTACTTC.

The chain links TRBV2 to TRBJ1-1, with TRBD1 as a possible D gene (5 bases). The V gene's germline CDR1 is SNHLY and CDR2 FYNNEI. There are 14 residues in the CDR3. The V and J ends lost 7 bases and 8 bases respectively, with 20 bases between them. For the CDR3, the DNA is TGTGCCAGCACGTCACAGGTCCCGAAGACCGAAGCTTTCTTT. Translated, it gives CASTSQVPKTEAFF.

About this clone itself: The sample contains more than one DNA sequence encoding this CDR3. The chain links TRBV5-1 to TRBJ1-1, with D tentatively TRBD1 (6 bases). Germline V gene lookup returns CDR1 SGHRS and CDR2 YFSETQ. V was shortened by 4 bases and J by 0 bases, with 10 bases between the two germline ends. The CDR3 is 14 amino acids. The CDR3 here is CASSLTGMNTEAFF. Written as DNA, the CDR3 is TGCGCCAGCAGCCTAACAGGGATGAACACTGAAGCTTTCTTT.

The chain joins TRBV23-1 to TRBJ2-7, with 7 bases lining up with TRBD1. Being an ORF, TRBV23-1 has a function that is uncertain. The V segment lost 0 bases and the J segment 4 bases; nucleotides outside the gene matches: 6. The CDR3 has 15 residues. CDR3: CASSQSYRGVYEQYF. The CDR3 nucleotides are TGCGCCAGCAGTCAATCCTACAGGGGAGTATACGAGCAGTACTTC.

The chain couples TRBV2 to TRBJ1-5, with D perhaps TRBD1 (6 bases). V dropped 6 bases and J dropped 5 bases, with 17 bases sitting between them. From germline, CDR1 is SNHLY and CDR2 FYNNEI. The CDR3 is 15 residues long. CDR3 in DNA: TGTGCCAGCAGCCCCCAGACAGGTGCCTATCAGCCCCAGCATTTT. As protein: CASSPQTGAYQPQHF.

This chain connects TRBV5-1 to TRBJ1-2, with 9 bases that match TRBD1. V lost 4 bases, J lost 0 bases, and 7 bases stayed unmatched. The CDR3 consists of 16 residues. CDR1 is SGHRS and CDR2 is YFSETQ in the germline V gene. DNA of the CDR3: TGCGCCAGCAGCCGACAGGGGGAATTAGCTAACTATGGCTACACCTTC. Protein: CASSRQGELANYGYTF. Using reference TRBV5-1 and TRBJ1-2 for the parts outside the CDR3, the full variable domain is KAGVTQTPRYLIKTRGQQVTLSCSPISGHRSVSWYQQTPGQGLQFLFEYFSETQRNKGNFPGRFSGRQFSNSRSEMNVSTLELGDSALYLCASSRQGELANYGYTFGSGTRLTVV.

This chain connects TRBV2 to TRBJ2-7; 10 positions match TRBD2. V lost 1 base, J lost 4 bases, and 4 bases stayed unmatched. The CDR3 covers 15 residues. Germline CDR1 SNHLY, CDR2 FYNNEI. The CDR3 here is CASSEVSGGLYEQYF. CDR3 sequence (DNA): TGTGCCAGCAGTGAAGTTAGCGGGGGGCTGTACGAGCAGTACTTC.

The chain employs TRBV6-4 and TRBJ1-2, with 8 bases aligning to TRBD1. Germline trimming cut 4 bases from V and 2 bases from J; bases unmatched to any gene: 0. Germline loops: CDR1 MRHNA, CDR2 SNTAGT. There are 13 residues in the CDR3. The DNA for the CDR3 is TGTGCCAGCAGTGCAGGGGGCAACTATGGCTACACCTTC. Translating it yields CASSAGGNYGYTF.

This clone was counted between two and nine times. CDR3 in DNA: TGCGCCAGCAGCCAGAACGGACATCAGAACACTGAAGCTTTCTTT. The encoded protein is CASSQNGHQNTEAFF. The rearrangement joins TRBV4-1 to TRBJ1-1, with a tentative D call TRBD1 (5 bases). Trimming removed 3 bases from V and 1 base from J, with 12 bases in between. Looked up from germline, CDR1 is MGHRA and CDR2 is YSYEKL. The CDR3 covers 15 residues.

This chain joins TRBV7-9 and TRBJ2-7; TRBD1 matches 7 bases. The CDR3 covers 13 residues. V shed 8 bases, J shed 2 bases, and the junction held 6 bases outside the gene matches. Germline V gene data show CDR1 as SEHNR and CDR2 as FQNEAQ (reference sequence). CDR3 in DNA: TGTGCCAGCCAAGGCGGACAGGCCTACGAGCAGTACTTC. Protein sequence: CASQGGQAYEQYF. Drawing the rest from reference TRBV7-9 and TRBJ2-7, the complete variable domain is DTGVSQNPRHKITKRGQNVTFRCDPISEHNRLYWYRQTLGQGPEFLTYFQNEAQLEKSRLLSDRFSAERPKGSFSTLEIQRTEQGDSAMYLCASQGGQAYEQYFGPGTRLTVT.

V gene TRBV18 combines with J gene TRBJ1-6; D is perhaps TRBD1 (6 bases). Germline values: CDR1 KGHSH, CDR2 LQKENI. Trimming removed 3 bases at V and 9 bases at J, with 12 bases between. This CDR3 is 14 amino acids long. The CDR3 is CASSPGGAVSPLHF. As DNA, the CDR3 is TGTGCCAGCTCACCGGGGGGGGCCGTTTCACCCCTCCACTTT.

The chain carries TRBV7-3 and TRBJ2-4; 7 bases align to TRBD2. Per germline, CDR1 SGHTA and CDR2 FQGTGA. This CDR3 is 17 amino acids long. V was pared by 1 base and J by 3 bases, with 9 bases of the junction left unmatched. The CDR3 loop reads CASSLMVQRGLKNIQYF. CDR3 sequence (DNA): TGTGCCAGCAGCTTAATGGTCCAGCGGGGCCTCAAAAACATTCAGTACTTC. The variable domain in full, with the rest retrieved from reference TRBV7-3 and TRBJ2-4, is GAGVSQTPSNKVTEKGKYVELRCDPISGHTALYWYRQSLGQGPEFLIYFQGTGAADDSGLPNDRFFAVRPEGSVSTLKIQRTERGDSAVYLCASSLMVQRGLKNIQYFGAGTRLSVL.

In nucleotides, the CDR3 is TGTGCCAGCAGATCCACAGGGTACTACGAGCAGTACTTC. This gives the protein CASRSTGYYEQYF. The gene calls are TRBV12-3 or TRBV12-4 and TRBJ2-7; a possible D gene is TRBD1 (6 bases). This CDR3 is 13 amino acids long. The germline V and J ends were trimmed by 6 bases and 3 bases, with 12 bases remaining between them.

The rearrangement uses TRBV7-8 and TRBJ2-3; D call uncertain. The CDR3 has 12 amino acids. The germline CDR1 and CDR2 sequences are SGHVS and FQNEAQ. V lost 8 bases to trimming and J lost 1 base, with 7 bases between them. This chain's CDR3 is CASSRGTDTQYF. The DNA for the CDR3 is TGTGCCAGCTCCCGGGGCACAGATACGCAGTATTTT.

CDR3 loop: CALKRTASTSNYGYTF. CDR3 DNA: TGTGCTCTCAAACGGACAGCCTCGACCTCTAACTATGGCTACACCTTC. This chain links TRBV3-1 (or the pseudogene TRBV3-2) with TRBJ1-2, with D perhaps matching TRBD1 (6 bases). The CDR3 runs to 16 residues. The germline CDR1 and CDR2 sequences are LGHDT and YNNKEL (reference sequence).

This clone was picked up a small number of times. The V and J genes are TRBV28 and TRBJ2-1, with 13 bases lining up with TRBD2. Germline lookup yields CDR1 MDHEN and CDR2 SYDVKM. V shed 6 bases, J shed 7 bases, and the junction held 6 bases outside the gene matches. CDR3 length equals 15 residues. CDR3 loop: CASSPGTSGANEQFF. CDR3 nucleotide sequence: TGTGCCAGCAGCCCCGGGACTAGCGGGGCTAATGAGCAGTTCTTC. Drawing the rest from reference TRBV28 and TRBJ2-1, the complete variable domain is DVKVTQSSRYLVKRTGEKVFLECVQDMDHENMFWYRQDPGLGLRLIYFSYDVKMKEKGDIPEGYSVSREKKERFSLILESASTNQTSMYLCASSPGTSGANEQFFGPGTRLTVL.

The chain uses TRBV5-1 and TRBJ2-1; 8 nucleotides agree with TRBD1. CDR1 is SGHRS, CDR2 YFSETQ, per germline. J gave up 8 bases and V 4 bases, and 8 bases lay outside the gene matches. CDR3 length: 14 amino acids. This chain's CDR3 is CASSKGTGFDEQFF. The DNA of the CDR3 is TGCGCCAGCAGCAAAGGGACAGGATTCGATGAGCAGTTCTTC.

The CDR3 coding sequence is TGTGCCAGCACCAGGACAGGCCTCTACTACAATGAGCAGTTCTTC. As protein: CASTRTGLYYNEQFF. This chain uses TRBV6-5 with TRBJ2-1; TRBD1 agrees at 7 bases. With 7 bases clipped from V and 3 bases from J, the junction kept 9 bases outside the gene matches. This CDR3 comprises 15 residues. CDR1 is MNHEY and CDR2 is SVGAGI in the germline V gene.

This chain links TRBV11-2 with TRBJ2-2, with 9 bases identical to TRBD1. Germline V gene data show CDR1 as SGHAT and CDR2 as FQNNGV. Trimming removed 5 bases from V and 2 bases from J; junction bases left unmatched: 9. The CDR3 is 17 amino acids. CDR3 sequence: CASSNSRDRANTGELFF. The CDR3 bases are TGTGCCAGCAGCAACAGCCGGGACAGGGCAAACACCGGGGAGCTGTTTTTT.

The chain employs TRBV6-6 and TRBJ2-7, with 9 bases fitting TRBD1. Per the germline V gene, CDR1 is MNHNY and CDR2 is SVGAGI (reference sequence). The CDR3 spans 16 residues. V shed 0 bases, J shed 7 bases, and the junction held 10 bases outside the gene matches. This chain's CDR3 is CASSYSAGQGPREQYF. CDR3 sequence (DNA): TGTGCCAGCAGTTACTCTGCGGGACAGGGCCCGAGGGAGCAGTACTTC.

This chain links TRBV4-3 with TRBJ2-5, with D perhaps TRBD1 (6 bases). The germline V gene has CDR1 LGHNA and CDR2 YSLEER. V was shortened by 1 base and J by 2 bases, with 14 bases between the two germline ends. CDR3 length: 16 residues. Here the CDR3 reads CASSQGSRQGQETQYF. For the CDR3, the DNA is TGCGCCAGCAGCCAAGGCTCCCGTCAGGGGCAAGAGACCCAGTACTTC.

CDR3: CAIKKTQGAKETQYF. The CDR3 bases are TGTGCCATCAAAAAAACTCAGGGGGCGAAAGAGACCCAGTACTTC. J is TRBJ2-5 and V is TRBV10-3; 8 bases map to TRBD1. The germline CDR1 and CDR2 sequences are ENHRY and SYGVKD. The CDR3 runs 15 residues. The junction had 10 bases not matched to a gene; V was cut back by 7 bases and J by 3 bases.

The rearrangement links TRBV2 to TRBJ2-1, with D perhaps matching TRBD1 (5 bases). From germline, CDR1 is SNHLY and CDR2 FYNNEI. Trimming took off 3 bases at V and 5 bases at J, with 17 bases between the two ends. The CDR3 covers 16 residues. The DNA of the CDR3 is TGTGCCAGCAGTGACCAGGGTTTCCTCGGAAACAATGAGCAGTTCTTC. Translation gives CASSDQGFLGNNEQFF.

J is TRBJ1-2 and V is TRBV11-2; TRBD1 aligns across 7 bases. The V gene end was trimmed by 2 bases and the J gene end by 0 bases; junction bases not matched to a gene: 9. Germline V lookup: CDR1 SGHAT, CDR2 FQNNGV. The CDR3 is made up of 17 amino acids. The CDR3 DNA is TGTGCCAGCAGCTTAAGAGGACAGGCGGTAACTAACTATGGCTACACCTTC. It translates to CASSLRGQAVTNYGYTF.

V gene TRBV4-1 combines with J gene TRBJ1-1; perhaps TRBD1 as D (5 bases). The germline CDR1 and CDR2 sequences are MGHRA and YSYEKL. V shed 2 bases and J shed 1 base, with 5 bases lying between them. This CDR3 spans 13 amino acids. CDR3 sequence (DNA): TGCGCCAGCAGCCAAACAGGGAACACTGAAGCTTTCTTT. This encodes CASSQTGNTEAFF.